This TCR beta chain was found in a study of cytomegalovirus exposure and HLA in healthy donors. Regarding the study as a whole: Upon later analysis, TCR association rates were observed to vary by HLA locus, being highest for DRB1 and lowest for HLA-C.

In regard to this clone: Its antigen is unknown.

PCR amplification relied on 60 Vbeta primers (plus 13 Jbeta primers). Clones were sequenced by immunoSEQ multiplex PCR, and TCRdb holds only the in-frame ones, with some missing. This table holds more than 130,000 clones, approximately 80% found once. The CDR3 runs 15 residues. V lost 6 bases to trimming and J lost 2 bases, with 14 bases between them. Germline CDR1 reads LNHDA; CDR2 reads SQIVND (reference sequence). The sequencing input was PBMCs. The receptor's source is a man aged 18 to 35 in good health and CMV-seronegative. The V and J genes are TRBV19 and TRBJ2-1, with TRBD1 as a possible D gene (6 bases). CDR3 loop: CASSLDSETYNEQFF. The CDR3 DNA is TGTGCCAGTAGCCTGGACAGTGAAACCTACAATGAGCAGTTCTTC.